This is a list of T cell receptor beta chains from one sample in a study of blood T cell repertoires in COVID-19. Clones were sequenced by immunoSEQ multiplex PCR, and TCRdb holds only the in-frame ones, with some missing. Of around 220,000 clones detected, around 88% appear once; the ten largest clones hold roughly 1.5%. The sequencing sample was made of peripheral blood. The receptors derive from a man aged 18 to 29 with active or convalescent COVID-19. The CDR3 runs from the conserved cysteine through the conserved F or W. A D gene is named only where the DNA matches it firmly. The size field is filled for only some rows; it gives once, few, many or a size class.

>-|TRBV20-1|-|TRBJ2-7
CSAPRGYEQYF
TGCAGTGCTCCTCGGGGCTACGAGCAGTACTTC
>-|TRBV30|TRBD1|TRBJ1-1
CACRDRGLSGEAFF
TGTGCCTGCCGGGACAGGGGCTTATCGGGTGAAGCTTTCTTT
>-|TRBV9|-|TRBJ2-3
CASSGYSTDTQYF
TGTGCCAGCAGCGGCTACAGCACAGATACGCAGTATTTT
>-|TRBV3-1/TRBV3-2|TRBD2|TRBJ2-7
CASSQGAGDHYEQYF
TGTGCCAGCAGCCAAGGGGCGGGAGACCACTACGAGCAGTACTTC
>-|TRBV9|-|TRBJ1-5
CASSHSGGGDQPQHF
TGTGCCAGCAGCCATAGTGGGGGAGGCGATCAGCCCCAGCATTTT
>-|TRBV9|TRBD2|TRBJ2-1
CASSVEGTGGYNEQFF
TGTGCCAGCAGCGTAGAAGGCACGGGGGGGTACAATGAGCAGTTCTTC
>-|TRBV7-9|TRBD2|TRBJ2-7
CASSLSGGSSSYEQYF
TGTGCCAGCAGCTTGTCGGGCGGGAGCTCCTCCTACGAGCAGTACTTC
>-|TRBV2|-|TRBJ1-2
CASGGGDTNYGYTF
TGTGCCAGCGGGGGGGGAGATACTAACTATGGCTACACCTTC
>-|TRBV4-2|-|TRBJ1-1
CASSQDLSGRMTEAFF
TGTGCCAGCAGCCAAGATCTTTCGGGTAGGATGACTGAAGCTTTCTTT
>-|TRBV27|TRBD1|TRBJ1-5
CASSSDRARTPQHF
TGTGCCAGCAGTTCCGACAGGGCCCGCACGCCCCAGCATTTT
>-|TRBV30|-|TRBJ2-7
CAWSVRRTVKYEQYF
TGTGCCTGGAGTGTAAGGCGGACAGTCAAGTACGAGCAGTACTTC
>-|TRBV28|TRBD1|TRBJ1-4
CASSLDGTGMSSEKLFF
TGTGCCAGCAGTTTAGATGGGACAGGGATGAGTAGTGAAAAACTGTTTTTT
>-|TRBV4-2|-|TRBJ1-6
CASSQGARVSSPLHF
TGTGCCAGCAGCCAAGGGGCCAGGGTGAGTTCACCCCTCCACTTT
>once|TRBV5-4|-|TRBJ1-5
CASSKQGDGNQPQHF
TGTGCCAGCAGTAAACAGGGCGACGGCAATCAGCCCCAGCATTTT
>-|TRBV24-1|TRBD2|TRBJ2-3
CATSDLRGTSGMGTDTQYF
TGTGCCACCAGTGATTTGAGGGGGACTAGCGGGATGGGGACAGATACGCAGTATTTT
>-|TRBV18|TRBD1|TRBJ1-1
CASSPRQGHTEAFF
TGTGCCAGCTCACCGCGACAGGGCCATACTGAAGCTTTCTTT
>-|TRBV4-2|-|TRBJ2-7
CASSPPDRPFYEQYF
TGTGCCAGCAGCCCCCCCGACAGACCATTCTACGAGCAGTACTTC
>-|TRBV11-2|TRBD2|TRBJ2-7
CASATSERYEQYF
TGTGCCAGCGCGACTAGCGAGCGATACGAGCAGTACTTC
>-|TRBV18|TRBD1|TRBJ1-1
CASSPRDRRTLTNTEAFF
TGTGCCAGCTCACCACGGGACAGGAGAACCTTAACGAACACTGAAGCTTTCTTT
>-|TRBV6-6|-|TRBJ2-7
CASSTQTAGEEQYF
TGTGCCAGCAGTACCCAAACAGCAGGGGAAGAGCAGTACTTC
>-|TRBV27|-|TRBJ2-5
CASKNSYNQETQYF
TGTGCCAGCAAGAACAGCTACAACCAAGAGACCCAGTACTTC
>-|TRBV3-1/TRBV3-2|TRBD2|TRBJ2-6
CASSQDGTSGGDSGANVLTF
TGTGCCAGCAGCCAAGACGGGACTAGCGGGGGCGACTCTGGGGCCAACGTCCTGACTTTC
>once|TRBV11-2|TRBD1|TRBJ1-1
CASSLGTGFTEAFF
TGTGCCAGCAGCCTCGGGACAGGGTTTACTGAAGCTTTCTTT
>-|TRBV28|-|TRBJ2-7
CASSPRLWTVSYEQYF
TGTGCCAGCAGTCCAAGGCTCTGGACAGTCTCCTACGAGCAGTACTTC
>-|TRBV6-5|TRBD1|TRBJ1-4
CASSYSTGVEKLFF
TGTGCCAGCAGTTACTCGACAGGGGTTGAAAAACTGTTTTTT
>-|TRBV15|TRBD2|TRBJ2-1
CATSATSGSGWNEQFF
TGTGCCACCAGCGCAACTAGCGGGAGCGGATGGAATGAGCAGTTCTTC
>-|TRBV18|-|TRBJ2-7
CASSPPDRLLYEQYF
TGTGCCAGCTCACCACCAGACAGGCTTCTCTACGAGCAGTACTTC
>-|TRBV19|-|TRBJ1-5
CASSQRLQTGSNQPQHF
TGTGCCAGTAGTCAACGCCTTCAGACAGGTAGCAATCAGCCCCAGCATTTT
>few|TRBV28|-|TRBJ2-3
CASSSGTDTQYF
TGTGCCAGCAGTTCTGGCACAGATACGCAGTATTTT
>-|TRBV6-1|-|TRBJ1-4
CASRPRGVPNEKLFF
TGTGCCAGCAGACCCAGGGGAGTACCTAATGAAAAACTGTTTTTT
>once|TRBV15|-|TRBJ2-2
CATSLSANTGELFF
TGTGCCACCAGCCTCTCGGCGAACACCGGGGAGCTGTTTTTT
>-|TRBV5-1|TRBD1|TRBJ1-1
CASSRETGTGSNEAFF
TGCGCCAGCAGCCGAGAGACCGGGACAGGATCCAATGAAGCTTTCTTT
>-|TRBV27|TRBD2|TRBJ2-7
CATRDYLYEQYF
TGTGCCACCCGGGACTACCTCTACGAGCAGTACTTC
>-|TRBV28|-|TRBJ1-2
CASSPTVYGYTF
TGTGCCAGTAGCCCAACGGTCTATGGCTACACCTTC
>-|TRBV12-3/TRBV12-4|-|TRBJ1-1
CASSPLGRYEAFF
TGTGCCAGCAGTCCTCTCGGCAGGTACGAAGCTTTCTTT
>-|TRBV7-2|-|TRBJ2-7
CASSLRRTGGDEQYF
TGTGCCAGCAGCTTACGAAGGACTGGGGGCGACGAGCAGTACTTC
>-|TRBV19|TRBD2|TRBJ2-5
CASSILPTSRETQYF
TGTGCCAGTAGTATCTTGCCGACTAGCCGAGAGACCCAGTACTTC
>-|TRBV19|TRBD1|TRBJ1-5
CASSRDSYYQPQHF
TGTGCCAGTAGCCGGGACAGTTACTATCAGCCCCAGCATTTT
>-|TRBV7-7|TRBD2|TRBJ2-2
CASSPGAGGPFGTGELFF
TGTGCCAGCAGCCCCGGTGCGGGAGGGCCTTTCGGCACCGGGGAGCTGTTTTTT
>-|TRBV11-2|-|TRBJ2-2
CASSVNPGRGYTGELFF
TGTGCCAGCAGCGTGAACCCCGGGCGGGGCTACACCGGGGAGCTGTTTTTT
>-|TRBV10-3|-|TRBJ1-1
CAIRQAFENTEAFF
TGTGCCATTCGACAGGCCTTTGAGAACACTGAAGCTTTCTTT
>-|TRBV28|-|TRBJ2-7
CAPPPRAHEQYF
TGTGCCCCGCCCCCCAGGGCTCACGAGCAGTACTTC
>-|TRBV10-1|-|TRBJ2-7
CARTRYYEQYF
TGCGCCAGAACCAGGTACTACGAGCAGTACTTC
>-|TRBV11-2|-|TRBJ2-7
CASSLASYEQYF
TGTGCCAGCAGCTTAGCTTCCTACGAGCAGTACTTC
>-|TRBV2|-|TRBJ1-1
CASKLGGGDTEAFF
TGTGCCAGCAAATTGGGAGGGGGGGACACTGAAGCTTTCTTT
>-|TRBV10-3|TRBD1|TRBJ1-5
CAIRRDSNGNQPQHF
TGTGCCATCAGGAGGGACAGCAATGGCAATCAGCCCCAGCATTTT
>-|TRBV29-1|-|TRBJ2-7
CSVAVFGGEQYF
TGCAGCGTTGCTGTGTTTGGAGGCGAGCAGTACTTC
>-|TRBV30|TRBD1|TRBJ2-6
CAWRGLVGQSSGANVLTF
TGTGCCTGGAGGGGATTGGTGGGACAGAGCTCTGGGGCCAACGTCCTGACTTTC
>-|TRBV10-1|TRBD1|TRBJ2-1
CASGQGYNEQFF
TGCGCCAGCGGACAGGGCTACAATGAGCAGTTCTTC
>-|TRBV20-1|-|TRBJ2-7
CSARSGHEQYF
TGCAGTGCTAGATCGGGTCACGAGCAGTACTTC
>-|TRBV6-4|TRBD1|TRBJ2-3
CASAPGQDTDTQYF
TGTGCCAGCGCGCCGGGACAGGACACAGATACGCAGTATTTT
>-|TRBV7-9|-|TRBJ2-7
CASRTGPNSGIEQYF
TGTGCCAGCAGAACAGGGCCAAACTCCGGGATCGAGCAGTACTTC
>-|TRBV7-9|TRBD1|TRBJ2-6
CASSFRGGKGANVLTF
TGTGCCAGCAGCTTTCGAGGGGGCAAGGGGGCCAACGTCCTGACTTTC
>once|TRBV4-1|TRBD2|TRBJ2-7
CASSQGLSYEQYF
TGCGCCAGCAGCCAGGGACTAAGCTACGAGCAGTACTTC
>-|TRBV5-4|-|TRBJ2-3
CASSLGQSFTDTQYF
TGTGCCAGCAGCTTGGGGCAGTCTTTCACAGATACGCAGTATTTT
>-|TRBV5-6|-|TRBJ2-7
CASSLRGVGYEQYF
TGTGCCAGCAGCTTGCGGGGTGTCGGCTACGAGCAGTACTTC
>-|TRBV19|-|TRBJ1-4
CASSVQGATNEKLFF
TGTGCCAGTAGTGTGCAGGGCGCAACTAATGAAAAACTGTTTTTT
>-|TRBV29-1|TRBD2|TRBJ2-1
CSVGPRLQRGEQFF
TGCAGCGTTGGTCCCAGACTACAGCGGGGCGAGCAGTTCTTC